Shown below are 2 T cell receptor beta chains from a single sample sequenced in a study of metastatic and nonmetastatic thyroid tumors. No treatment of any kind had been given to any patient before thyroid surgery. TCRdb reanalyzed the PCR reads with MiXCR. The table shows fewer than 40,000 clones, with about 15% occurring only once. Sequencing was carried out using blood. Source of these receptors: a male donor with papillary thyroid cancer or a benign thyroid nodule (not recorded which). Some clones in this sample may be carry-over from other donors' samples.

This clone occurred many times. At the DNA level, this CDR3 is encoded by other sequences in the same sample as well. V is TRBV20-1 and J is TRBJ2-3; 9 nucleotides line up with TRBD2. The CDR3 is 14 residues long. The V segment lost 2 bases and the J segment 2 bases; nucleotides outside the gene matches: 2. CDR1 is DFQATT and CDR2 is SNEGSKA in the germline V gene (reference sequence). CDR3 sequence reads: CSARLAGNTDTQYF. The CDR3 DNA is TGCAGTGCTAGACTAGCGGGAAACACAGATACGCAGTATTTT.

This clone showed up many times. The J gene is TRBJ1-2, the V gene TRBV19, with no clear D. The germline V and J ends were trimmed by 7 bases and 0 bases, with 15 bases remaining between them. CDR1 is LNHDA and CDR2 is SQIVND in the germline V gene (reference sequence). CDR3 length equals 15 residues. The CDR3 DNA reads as TGTGCCAGTATCCGGAGCAGCGTAGCTAACTATGGCTACACCTTC. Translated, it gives CASIRSSVANYGYTF.